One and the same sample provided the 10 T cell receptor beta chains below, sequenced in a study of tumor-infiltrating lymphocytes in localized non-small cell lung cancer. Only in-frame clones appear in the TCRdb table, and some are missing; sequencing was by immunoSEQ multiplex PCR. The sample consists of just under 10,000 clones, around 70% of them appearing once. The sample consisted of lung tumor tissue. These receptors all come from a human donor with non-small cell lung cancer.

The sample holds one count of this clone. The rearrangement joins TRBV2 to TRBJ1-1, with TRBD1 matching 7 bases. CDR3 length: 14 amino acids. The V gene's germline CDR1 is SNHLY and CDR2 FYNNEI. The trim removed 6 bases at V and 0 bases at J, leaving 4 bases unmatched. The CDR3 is CASSQTGLNTEAFF. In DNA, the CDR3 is TGTGCCAGCAGCCAGACAGGGTTGAACACTGAAGCTTTCTTT.

The CDR3 nucleotides read TGTGCCAGCAGCTTAGCGGGAAGTTTACACACTGAAGCTTTCTTT. It codes for CASSLAGSLHTEAFF. This chain joins TRBV7-9 and TRBJ1-1; D gene uncertain. Trimming cost V 0 bases and J 3 bases, with 11 bases left between them. CDR1 and CDR2 from the germline V gene are SEHNR and FQNEAQ (reference sequence). The CDR3 is made up of 15 amino acids.

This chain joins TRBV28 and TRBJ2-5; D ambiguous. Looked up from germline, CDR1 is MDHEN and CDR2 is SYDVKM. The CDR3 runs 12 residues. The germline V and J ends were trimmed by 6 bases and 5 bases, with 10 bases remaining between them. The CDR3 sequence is CASSPHDETQYF. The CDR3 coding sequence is TGTGCCAGCAGCCCACACGACGAGACCCAGTACTTC.

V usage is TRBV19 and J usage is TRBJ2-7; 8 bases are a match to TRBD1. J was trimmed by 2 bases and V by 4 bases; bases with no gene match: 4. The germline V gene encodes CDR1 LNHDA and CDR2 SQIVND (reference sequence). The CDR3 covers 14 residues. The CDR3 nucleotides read TGTGCCAGTAGTAGCTCACAGGGGGCCTACGAGCAGTACTTC. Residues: CASSSSQGAYEQYF.

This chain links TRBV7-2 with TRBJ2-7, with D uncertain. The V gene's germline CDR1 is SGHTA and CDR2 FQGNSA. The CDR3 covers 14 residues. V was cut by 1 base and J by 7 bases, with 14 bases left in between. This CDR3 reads CASSLDPVLREQYF. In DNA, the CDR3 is TGTGCCAGCAGCTTAGACCCAGTCCTACGAGAGCAGTACTTC.

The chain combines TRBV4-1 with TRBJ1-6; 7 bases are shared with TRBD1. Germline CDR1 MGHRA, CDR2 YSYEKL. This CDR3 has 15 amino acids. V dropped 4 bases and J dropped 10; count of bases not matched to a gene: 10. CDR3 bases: TGCGCCAGCAGCCTGCAGGGGGGAAAGGGCTCACCCCTCCACTTT. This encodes CASSLQGGKGSPLHF.

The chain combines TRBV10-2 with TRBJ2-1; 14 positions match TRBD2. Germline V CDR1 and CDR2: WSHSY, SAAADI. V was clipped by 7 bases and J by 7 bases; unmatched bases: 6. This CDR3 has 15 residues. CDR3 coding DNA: TGCGCCAGCACGACTAGCGGGGGGGCGGGGAATGAGCAGTTCTTC. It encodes CASTTSGGAGNEQFF.

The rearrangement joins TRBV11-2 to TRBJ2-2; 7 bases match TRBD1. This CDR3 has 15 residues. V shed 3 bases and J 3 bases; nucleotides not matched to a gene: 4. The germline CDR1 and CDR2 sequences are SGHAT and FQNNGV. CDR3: CASSLGQWDTGELFF. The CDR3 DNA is TGTGCCAGCAGCTTGGGACAGTGGGACACCGGGGAGCTGTTTTTT. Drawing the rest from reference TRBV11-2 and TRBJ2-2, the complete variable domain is EAGVAQSPRYKIIEKRQSVAFWCNPISGHATLYWYQQILGQGPKLLIQFQNNGVVDDSQLPKDRFSAERLKGVDSTLKIQPAKLEDSAVYLCASSLGQWDTGELFFGEGSRLTVL.

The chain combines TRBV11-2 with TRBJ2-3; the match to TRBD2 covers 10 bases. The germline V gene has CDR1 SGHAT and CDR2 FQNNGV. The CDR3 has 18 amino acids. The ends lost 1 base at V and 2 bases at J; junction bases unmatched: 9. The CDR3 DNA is TGTGCCAGCAGCTTAGCTTGGGGAACTAGCGGGGCCACAGATACGCAGTATTTT. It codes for CASSLAWGTSGATDTQYF.

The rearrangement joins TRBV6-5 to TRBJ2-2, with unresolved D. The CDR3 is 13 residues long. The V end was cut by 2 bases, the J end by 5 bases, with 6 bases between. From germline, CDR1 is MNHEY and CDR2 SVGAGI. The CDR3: CASSYPGTGELFF. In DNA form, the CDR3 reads TGTGCCAGCAGTTACCCCGGGACCGGGGAGCTGTTTTTT.